This T cell receptor beta chain was retrieved from a study of shared clonotypes between healthy human individuals. Germline V gene sequence: CDR1 SGHAT, CDR2 FQNNGV. The CDR3 consists of 15 residues. J lost 4 bases, V lost 1 base, and 6 bases had no gene match. Study-wide findings and caveats: Shared clonotypes: 4.5% to 5% naive CD4, around 3.5% naive CD8, less than 2.5% memory CD4, 0.4% to 0.5% memory CD8.

As regards this clone: The target antigen is unknown.

Clones were read by immunoSEQ multiplex PCR, and TCRdb kept only the in-frame ones, dropping some. The sample holds 2.5 million or so clones, approximately 90% seen once. The sequenced sample consisted of naive CD4+ T cells sorted from blood. The subset was: CD45RA+ positively selected. This TCR derives from a man aged 18 to 35 in good health. The chain recombines TRBV11-2 with TRBJ1-2, with 7 bases lining up with TRBD1. CDR3 DNA: TGTGCCAGCAGCTTAGGACAGGGCTTTTTCTATGGCTACACCTTC. Amino acids: CASSLGQGFFYGYTF.